This T cell receptor beta chain was profiled in a study of T cell responses to AZD1222 COVID-19 vaccine. Study outcomes and limitations: Vaccine-associated CD4 TCRs spanned spike, dominant at 160-218 and 743-854. Donors in the cohort were predominantly white British and more often female, and clonal diversity was possibly underestimated. Repertoires in all cases were sampled only once the peak T cell response had passed.

Germline CDR1 is MDHEN and CDR2 is SYDVKM. There are 16 residues in the CDR3. J was trimmed by 6 bases and V by 2 bases; bases with no gene match: 10. As concerns this clone: Antigen specificity is unknown.

Profiling relied on immunoSEQ multiplex PCR, and the TCRdb table lists in-frame clones only, not all of them. The data contain around 160,000 clones, 75% to 95% of them singletons. Sequencing was performed on peripheral blood, taken on day 0 of AZD1222 vaccination. The source of this sequence is an adult in good health. The chain uses TRBV28 and TRBJ2-1, with 7 nucleotides matching TRBD2. The CDR3, as DNA: TGTGCCAGCAGTTTACCAAGCGGGATTGGGGTCAATGAGCAGTTCTTC. Its protein is CASSLPSGIGVNEQFF.